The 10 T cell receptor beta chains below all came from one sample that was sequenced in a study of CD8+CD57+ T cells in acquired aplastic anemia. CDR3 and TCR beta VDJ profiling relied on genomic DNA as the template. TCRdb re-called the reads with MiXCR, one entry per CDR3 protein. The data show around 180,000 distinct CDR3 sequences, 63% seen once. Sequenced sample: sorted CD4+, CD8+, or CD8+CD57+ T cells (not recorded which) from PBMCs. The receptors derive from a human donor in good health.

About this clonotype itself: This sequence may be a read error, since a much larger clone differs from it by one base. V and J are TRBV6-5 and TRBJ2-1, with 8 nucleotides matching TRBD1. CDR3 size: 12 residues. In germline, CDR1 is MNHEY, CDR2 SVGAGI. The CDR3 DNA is TGTGCCAGCAGTTGGACAGGGAATTCCCTGTCCTTC. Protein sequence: CASSWTGNSLSF.

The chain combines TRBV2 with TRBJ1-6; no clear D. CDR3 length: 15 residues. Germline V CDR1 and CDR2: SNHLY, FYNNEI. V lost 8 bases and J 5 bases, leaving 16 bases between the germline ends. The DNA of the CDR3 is TGTGCCAGCCAGTGGAATGGGCTCGATAATTCACCCCTCCACTTT. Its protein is CASQWNGLDNSPLHF.

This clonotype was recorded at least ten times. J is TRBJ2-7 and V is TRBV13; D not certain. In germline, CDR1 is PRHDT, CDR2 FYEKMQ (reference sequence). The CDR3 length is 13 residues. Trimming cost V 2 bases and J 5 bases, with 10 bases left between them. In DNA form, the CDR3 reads TGTGCCAGCAGCTTATCACAGTCCAACGAGCAGTACTTC. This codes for CASSLSQSNEQYF.

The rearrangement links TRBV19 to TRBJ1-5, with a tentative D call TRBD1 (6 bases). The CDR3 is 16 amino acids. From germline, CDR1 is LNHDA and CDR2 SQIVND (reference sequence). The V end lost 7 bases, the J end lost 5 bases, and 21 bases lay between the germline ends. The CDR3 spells CASTLKITGSHQPQHF. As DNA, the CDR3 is TGTGCCAGTACCCTCAAGATCACAGGGTCTCATCAGCCCCAGCATTTT. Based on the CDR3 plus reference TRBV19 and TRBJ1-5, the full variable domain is DGGITQSPKYLFRKEGQNVTLSCEQNLNHDAMYWYRQDPGQGLRLIYYSQIVNDFQKGDIAEGYSVSREKKESFPLTVTSAQKNPTAFYLCASTLKITGSHQPQHFGDGTRLSIL.

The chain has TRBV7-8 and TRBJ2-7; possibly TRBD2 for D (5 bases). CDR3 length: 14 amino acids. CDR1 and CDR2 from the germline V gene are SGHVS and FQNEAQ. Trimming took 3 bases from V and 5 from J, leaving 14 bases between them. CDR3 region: CASSFRNEGHEQYF. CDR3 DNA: TGTGCCAGCAGCTTCCGGAACGAGGGCCACGAGCAGTACTTC.

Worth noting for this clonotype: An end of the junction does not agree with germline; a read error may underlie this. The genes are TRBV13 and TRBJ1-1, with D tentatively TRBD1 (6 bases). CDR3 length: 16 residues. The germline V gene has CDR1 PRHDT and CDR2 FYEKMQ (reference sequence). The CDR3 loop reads CASSLGGRGIRTEAFF. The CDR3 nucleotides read TGTGCCAGCAGCCTAGGGGGGAGGGGGATCAGGACTGAAGCTTTCTTT.

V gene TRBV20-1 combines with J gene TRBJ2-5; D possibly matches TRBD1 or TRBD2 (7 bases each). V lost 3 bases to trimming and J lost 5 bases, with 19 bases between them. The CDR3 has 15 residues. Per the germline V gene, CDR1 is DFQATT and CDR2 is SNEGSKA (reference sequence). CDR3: CSASPLQGRGETQYF. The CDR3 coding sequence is TGCAGTGCTAGTCCCTTACAGGGGAGGGGGGAGACCCAGTACTTC.

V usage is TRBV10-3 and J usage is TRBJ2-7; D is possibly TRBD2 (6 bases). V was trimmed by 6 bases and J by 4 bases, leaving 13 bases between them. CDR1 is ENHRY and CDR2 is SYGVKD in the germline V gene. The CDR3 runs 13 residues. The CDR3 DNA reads TGTGCCATCAGCGCGGGGTCCCTTTACGAGCAGTACTTC. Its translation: CAISAGSLYEQYF.

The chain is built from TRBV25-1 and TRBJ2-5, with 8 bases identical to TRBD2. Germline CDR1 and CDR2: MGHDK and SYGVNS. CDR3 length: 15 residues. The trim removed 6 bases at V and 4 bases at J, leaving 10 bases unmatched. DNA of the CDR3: TGTGCCAGCAGGGACCCGGGGACTAGTGGAGAGACCCAGTACTTC. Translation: CASRDPGTSGETQYF.

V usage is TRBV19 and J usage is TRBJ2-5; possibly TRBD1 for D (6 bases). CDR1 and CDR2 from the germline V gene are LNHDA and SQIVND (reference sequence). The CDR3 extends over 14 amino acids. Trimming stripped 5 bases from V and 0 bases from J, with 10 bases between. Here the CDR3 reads CASSFGQHQETQYF. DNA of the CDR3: TGTGCCAGTAGTTTTGGACAGCACCAAGAGACCCAGTACTTC.